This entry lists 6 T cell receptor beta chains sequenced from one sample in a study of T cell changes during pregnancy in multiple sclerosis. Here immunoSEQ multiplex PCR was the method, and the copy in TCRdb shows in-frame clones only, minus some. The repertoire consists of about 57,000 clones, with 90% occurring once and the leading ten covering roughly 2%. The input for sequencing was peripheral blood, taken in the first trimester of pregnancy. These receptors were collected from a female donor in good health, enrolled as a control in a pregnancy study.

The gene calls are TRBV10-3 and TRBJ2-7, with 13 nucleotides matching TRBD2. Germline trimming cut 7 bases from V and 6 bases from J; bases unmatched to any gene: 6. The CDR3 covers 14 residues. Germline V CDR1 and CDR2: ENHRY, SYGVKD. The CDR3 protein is CAITPTSGRSEQYF. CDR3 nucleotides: TGTGCCATCACCCCGACTAGCGGGAGGAGCGAGCAGTACTTC.

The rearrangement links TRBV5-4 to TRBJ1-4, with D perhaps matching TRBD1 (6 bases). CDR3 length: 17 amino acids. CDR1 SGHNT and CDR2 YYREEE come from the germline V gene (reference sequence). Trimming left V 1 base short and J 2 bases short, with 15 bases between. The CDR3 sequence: CASSLSRGPETNEKLFF. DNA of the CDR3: TGTGCCAGCAGCTTGTCCAGGGGCCCTGAGACTAATGAAAAACTGTTTTTT.

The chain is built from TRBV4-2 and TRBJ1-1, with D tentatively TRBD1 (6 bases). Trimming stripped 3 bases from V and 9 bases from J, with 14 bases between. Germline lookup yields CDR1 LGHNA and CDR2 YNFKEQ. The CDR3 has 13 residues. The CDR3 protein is CASSQVVRDKAFF. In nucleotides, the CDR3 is TGTGCCAGCAGCCAGGTGGTTCGGGACAAAGCTTTCTTT.

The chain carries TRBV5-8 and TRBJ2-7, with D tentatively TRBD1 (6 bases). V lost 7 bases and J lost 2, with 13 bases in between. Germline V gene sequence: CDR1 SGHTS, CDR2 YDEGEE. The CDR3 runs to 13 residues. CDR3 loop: CASGQRQTYEQYF. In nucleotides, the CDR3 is TGTGCCAGCGGACAGAGACAGACCTACGAGCAGTACTTC. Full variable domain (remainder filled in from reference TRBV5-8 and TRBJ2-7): EAGVTQSPTHLIKTRGQQATLRCSPISGHTSVYWYQQALGLGLQFLLWYDEGEERNRGNFPPRFSGRQFPNYSSELNVNALELEDSALYLCASGQRQTYEQYFGPGTRLTVT.

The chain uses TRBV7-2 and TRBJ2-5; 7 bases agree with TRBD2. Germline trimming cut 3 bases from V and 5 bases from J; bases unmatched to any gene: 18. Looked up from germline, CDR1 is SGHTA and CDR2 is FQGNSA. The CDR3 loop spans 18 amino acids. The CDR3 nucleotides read TGTGCCAGCAGCTTCCTCCCTCCCACACTACTAGCGACGGAGACCCAGTACTTC. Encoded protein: CASSFLPPTLLATETQYF. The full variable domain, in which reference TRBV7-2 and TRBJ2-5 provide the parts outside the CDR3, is GAGVSQSPSNKVTEKGKDVELRCDPISGHTALYWYRQSLGQGLEFLIYFQGNSAPDKSGLPSDRFSAERTGGSVSTLTIQRTQQEDSAVYLCASSFLPPTLLATETQYFGPGTRLLVL.

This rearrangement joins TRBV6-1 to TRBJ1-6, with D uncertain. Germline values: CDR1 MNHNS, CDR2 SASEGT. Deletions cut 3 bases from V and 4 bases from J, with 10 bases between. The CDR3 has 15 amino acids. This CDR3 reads CASSDQTAYNSPLHF. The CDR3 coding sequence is TGTGCCAGCAGTGACCAAACAGCTTATAATTCACCCCTCCACTTT.